Listed below are T cell receptor beta chains from one sample, sequenced in a study of CD8+ T cells in alopecia areata. Some clones are missing from TCRdb's copy, which holds only in-frame ones; the method was immunoSEQ multiplex PCR. The sample consists of about 190,000 clones, about three fifths of them appearing once. Material: CD4+ T cells sorted from blood, obtained at week 4, from a patient treated with tofacitinib. The origin of the receptors is a human donor with alopecia areata. CDR3s include the opening cysteine and the closing phenylalanine or tryptophan. A D gene is named only where the DNA matches it firmly. Clone size is given for some rows only: seen once, a few or many times, or a class if the clone is expanded.

V	size	J	D	CDR3	DNA
TRBV29-1	few	TRBJ2-1	NA	CSVEAAPGGSYNEQFF	TGCAGCGTTGAGGCTGCTCCTGGGGGCTCCTACAATGAGCAGTTCTTC
TRBV5-1	NA	TRBJ2-5	NA	CASSWNSGAQETQYF	TGCGCCAGCAGCTGGAATAGCGGAGCCCAAGAGACCCAGTACTTC
TRBV30	NA	TRBJ1-2	NA	CAWSVAQKGYGYTF	TGTGCCTGGAGTGTAGCACAGAAGGGTTATGGCTACACCTTC
TRBV6-1	NA	TRBJ1-2	TRBD1	CACRDRGQFWSYTF	TGTGCCTGCCGGGACAGGGGTCAATTTTGGAGCTACACCTTC
TRBV14	NA	TRBJ1-1	NA	CASSQVGGTGGAFF	TGTGCCAGCAGCCAAGTGGGAGGGACCGGGGGAGCTTTCTTT
TRBV18	NA	TRBJ1-5	NA	CASSPRTGNQPQHF	TGTGCCAGCTCACCACGGACGGGGAATCAGCCCCAGCATTTT
TRBV5-1	NA	TRBJ1-5	NA	CASSLGGDSNQPQHF	TGCGCCAGCAGCTTGGGTGGGGATAGCAATCAGCCCCAGCATTTT
TRBV4-1	NA	TRBJ2-4	TRBD1	CASSPAGTAVAKNIQYF	TGCGCCAGCAGCCCGGCAGGGACAGCAGTAGCCAAAAACATTCAGTACTTC
TRBV2	once	TRBJ2-3	TRBD2	CATTAGGRTDTQYF	TGTGCCACCACCGCGGGAGGGCGCACAGATACGCAGTATTTT
TRBV27	NA	TRBJ2-3	TRBD1	CASRETGALTDTQYF	TGTGCCAGCAGAGAGACAGGGGCGCTCACAGATACGCAGTATTTT
TRBV7-2	NA	TRBJ1-2	NA	CASSPADNYGYTF	TGTGCCAGCAGCCCCGCGGACAACTATGGCTACACCTTC
TRBV29-1	NA	TRBJ1-1	NA	CSVQDLANTEAFF	TGCAGCGTTCAGGACCTGGCGAACACTGAAGCTTTCTTT
TRBV6-5	NA	TRBJ1-2	NA	CASSYSWNYGYTF	TGTGCCAGCAGTTACTCTTGGAACTATGGCTACACCTTC
TRBV30	NA	TRBJ2-7	NA	CAWSVAIYEQYF	TGTGCCTGGAGTGTCGCTATCTACGAGCAGTACTTC
TRBV5-1	NA	TRBJ2-1	TRBD2	CASSPMTSGSYNEQFF	TGCGCCAGCAGCCCTATGACTAGCGGGAGTTACAATGAGCAGTTCTTC
TRBV20-1	NA	TRBJ2-7	NA	CSAERGSEQYF	TGCAGTGCGGAGAGGGGCTCCGAGCAGTACTTC
TRBV7-8	NA	TRBJ2-7	TRBD1	CASSTQPRLGGSNEQYF	TGTGCCAGCAGCACCCAACCCCGGCTAGGGGGCTCTAACGAGCAGTACTTC
TRBV7-8	NA	TRBJ2-1	TRBD2	CASSLPSLGLAGAGEQFF	TGTGCCAGCAGCTTACCCAGTCTTGGACTAGCGGGAGCGGGGGAGCAGTTCTTC
TRBV4-1	NA	TRBJ2-3	NA	CASSPTSTDTQYF	TGCGCCAGCAGCCCTACTAGCACAGATACGCAGTATTTT
TRBV7-9	few	TRBJ1-2	NA	CASSKGQSGYTF	TGTGCCAGCAGCAAAGGACAGTCTGGCTACACCTTC
TRBV29-1	NA	TRBJ1-2	TRBD1	CSVEWAPRDRTDGGYGYTF	TGCAGCGTTGAATGGGCGCCCCGGGACAGGACGGACGGCGGCTATGGCTACACCTTC
TRBV11-2	once	TRBJ2-4	TRBD1	CASSFTGADIQYF	TGTGCCAGCAGCTTCACAGGGGCTGACATTCAGTACTTC
TRBV29-1	few	TRBJ2-3	TRBD1	CSVSTGGADTQYF	TGCAGCGTATCGACAGGGGGCGCAGATACGCAGTATTTT
TRBV7-8	NA	TRBJ2-5	TRBD1	CASSTDRVRRETQYF	TGTGCCAGCAGCACCGACAGGGTCAGGCGAGAGACCCAGTACTTC
TRBV5-4	NA	TRBJ1-2	TRBD1	CASSQRTGKGYGYTF	TGTGCCAGCAGCCAACGGACAGGGAAGGGCTATGGCTACACCTTC
TRBV2	NA	TRBJ2-4	TRBD2	CASILTSAVNIQYF	TGTGCCAGCATCTTGACTAGCGCAGTAAACATTCAGTACTTC
TRBV28	few	TRBJ2-7	TRBD2	CASSPPLTSGSYEQYF	TGTGCCAGCAGCCCGCCCCTGACTAGCGGGAGTTACGAGCAGTACTTC
TRBV29-1	NA	TRBJ2-3	NA	CSVVSAGGTDTQYF	TGCAGCGTTGTATCCGCAGGCGGCACAGATACGCAGTATTTT
TRBV11-2	NA	TRBJ2-7	NA	CASSTSYEQYF	TGTGCCAGCAGCACCTCCTACGAGCAGTACTTC
TRBV29-1	few	TRBJ2-3	NA	CSVGRGASTDTQYF	TGCAGCGTTGGACGGGGAGCTAGCACAGATACGCAGTATTTT
TRBV25-1	NA	TRBJ2-2	TRBD1	CASRKTGGRVGTGELFF	TGTGCCAGCAGGAAGACAGGGGGCAGGGTGGGCACCGGGGAGCTGTTTTTT
TRBV29-1	NA	TRBJ2-5	TRBD2	CSAGLAWEQYF	TGCAGCGCTGGACTAGCTTGGGAGCAGTACTTC
TRBV20-1	NA	TRBJ1-2	NA	CGRDRVYGYTF	TGCGGACGGGACCGAGTCTATGGCTACACCTTC
TRBV7-8	few	TRBJ2-1	TRBD2	CASSLLSGTSGRGNEQFF	TGTGCCAGCAGCTTACTTTCAGGAACTAGCGGGAGAGGGAATGAGCAGTTCTTC
TRBV30	once	TRBJ1-3	NA	CAWKDAGDTIYF	TGTGCCTGGAAGGACGCGGGGGACACCATATATTTT
TRBV29-1	NA	TRBJ1-1	TRBD1	CSAGGQTNTEAFF	TGCAGCGCTGGGGGACAGACGAACACTGAAGCTTTCTTT
TRBV11-2	NA	TRBJ2-7	TRBD2	CASSFAGTSGGVEQYF	TGTGCCAGCAGCTTCGCCGGGACTAGCGGAGGGGTCGAGCAGTACTTC
TRBV30	NA	TRBJ2-2	NA	CAWSATGELFF	TGTGCCTGGAGCGCCACCGGGGAGCTGTTTTTT
TRBV4-3	NA	TRBJ1-1	NA	CASSPGGVLGTEAFF	TGCGCCAGCAGCCCCGGGGGGGTGCTAGGCACTGAAGCTTTCTTT
TRBV5-1	once	TRBJ2-7	TRBD1	CASSSGQGANEQYF	TGCGCCAGCAGCTCAGGACAGGGGGCGAACGAGCAGTACTTC
TRBV5-1	NA	TRBJ2-1	NA	CASRRSGGRADEQFF	TGCGCCAGCCGCAGGAGTGGGGGAAGGGCAGATGAGCAGTTCTTC
TRBV10-3	few	TRBJ2-1	NA	CAISEKVGVEQFF	TGTGCCATCAGTGAAAAGGTGGGGGTTGAGCAGTTCTTC
TRBV27	NA	TRBJ2-3	NA	CASSPLGDTQYF	TGCGCCAGCAGTCCCTTAGGGGATACGCAGTATTTT
TRBV11-2	NA	TRBJ2-1	TRBD1	CASSRLTGGFF	TGTGCCAGCAGCCGCCTGACAGGGGGGTTCTTC
TRBV29-1	once	TRBJ2-3	NA	CSVLLATTDTQYF	TGCAGCGTGTTACTAGCTACCACAGATACGCAGTATTTT
TRBV30	NA	TRBJ1-2	NA	CAWSGGGSFYGYTF	TGTGCCTGGAGTGGAGGAGGATCATTCTATGGCTACACCTTC
TRBV19	NA	TRBJ2-7	TRBD1	CASSTKLTGRSEQYF	TGTGCCAGTAGTACCAAGTTGACAGGGCGAAGCGAGCAGTACTTC
TRBV5-6	NA	TRBJ1-2	NA	CASSLKGRAYGYTF	TGTGCCAGCAGCTTGAAAGGCAGAGCCTATGGCTACACCTTC
TRBV5-1	few	TRBJ2-7	NA	CASSPGEGEQYF	TGCGCCAGCAGTCCAGGGGAGGGCGAGCAGTACTTC
TRBV29-1	NA	TRBJ1-2	NA	CSVERGYGYTF	TGCAGCGTTGAACGGGGCTATGGCTACACCTTC
TRBV27	NA	TRBJ1-2	NA	CASSPLREDYGYTF	TGTGCCAGCAGTCCACTGAGGGAGGACTATGGCTACACCTTC
TRBV29-1	NA	TRBJ1-1	NA	CSGSRDQNTEAFF	TGCAGCGGGAGCAGAGATCAGAACACTGAAGCTTTCTTT
TRBV6-5	NA	TRBJ1-4	TRBD1	CASSLGQGAQEKLFF	TGTGCCAGCAGTCTGGGACAGGGGGCTCAGGAAAAACTGTTTTTT
TRBV7-8	few	TRBJ2-7	NA	CASSLLGTGSYEQYF	TGTGCCAGCAGCTTACTTGGGACTGGGTCCTACGAGCAGTACTTC
TRBV6-5	few	TRBJ1-5	NA	CASSYTTSNQPQHF	TGTGCCAGCAGTTATACGACTAGCAATCAGCCCCAGCATTTT
TRBV13	NA	TRBJ2-2	TRBD2	CASSSAGASTGELFF	TGTGCCAGCAGTTCAGCGGGAGCTTCGACCGGGGAGCTGTTTTTT
TRBV29-1	NA	TRBJ1-1	NA	CSVARGTEAFF	TGCAGCGTTGCCCGGGGGACTGAAGCTTTCTTT